These 17 T cell receptor beta chains were all obtained from the same sample, sequenced in a study of blood T cells in healthy people across ages. With a J-beta primer mix and a sample-barcoded 5' primer, a second PCR ran about 7 to 12 cycles. TCRdb recomputed calls from the 5' RACE reads with MiXCR, one row per CDR3 protein. The sample shows roughly 800,000 distinct CDR3 sequences, 58% of them seen only once. Sequencing was done on a sample of blood. The receptors come from a man between 25 and 39 years old in good health.

The genes are TRBV6-2 or TRBV6-3 and TRBJ2-4, with D perhaps assigned TRBD1 or TRBD2 (5 bases each). This CDR3 region has 15 residues. Trimming removed 8 bases from V and 2 bases from J, with 16 bases in between. CDR1 and CDR2 from the germline V gene are MNHEY and SVGEGT. The CDR3 DNA reads as TGTGCCAGCGTTGACGGCAGGGAGACCAAAAACATTCAGTACTTC. This gives the protein CASVDGRETKNIQYF.

This chain joins TRBV20-1 and TRBJ2-1; TRBD2 matches at 7 bases. CDR1 DFQATT and CDR2 SNEGSKA come from the germline V gene (reference sequence). The CDR3 runs 14 residues. The junction had 8 bases not matched to a gene; V was cut back by 1 base and J by 8 bases. In nucleotides, the CDR3 is TGCAGTGCTAGAGTTCTACTAGCGAGCGATGAGCAGTTCTTC. Amino acid sequence: CSARVLLASDEQFF.

This rearrangement joins TRBV21-1 to TRBJ2-4; the table names TRBD2, a call not compared with the DNA. TRBV21-1 is an annotated pseudogene. This CDR3 region has 19 residues. The CDR3 sequence is CASSKDDGLAGGAKNIQYF. CDR3 bases: TGTGCCAGCAGCAAAGATGATGGACTAGCGGGAGGGGCCAAAAACATTCAGTACTTC.

The chain is built from TRBV20-1 and TRBJ2-1, with D perhaps matching TRBD1 or TRBD2 (5 bases each). Trimming took 0 bases from V and 9 from J, leaving 12 bases between them. This CDR3 comprises 13 residues. Germline lookup yields CDR1 DFQATT and CDR2 SNEGSKA (reference sequence). CDR3 in amino acids: CSARDLTGTEQFF. The CDR3 DNA sequence: TGCAGTGCTAGAGATTTAACGGGGACTGAGCAGTTCTTC.

The V gene is TRBV20-1, the J gene TRBJ2-3, with TRBD2 matching over 8 bases. V was clipped by 0 bases and J by 5 bases; unmatched bases: 13. The CDR3 has 17 residues. Germline V gene lookup returns CDR1 DFQATT and CDR2 SNEGSKA (reference sequence). CDR3 sequence (DNA): TGCAGTGCTAGAGATCTAACCAGCGGGGGCGCCATAGATACGCAGTATTTT. This gives the protein CSARDLTSGGAIDTQYF.

The chain has TRBV15 and TRBJ2-7; no clear D gene. Germline loops: CDR1 LNHNV, CDR2 YYDKDF (reference sequence). The CDR3 runs to 16 residues. V was cut by 2 bases and J by 2 bases, with 16 bases left in between. This CDR3 is CATSRYAPVSPYEQYF. The CDR3 DNA reads as TGTGCCACCAGCAGATATGCCCCCGTTAGTCCCTACGAGCAGTACTTC.

The V gene is TRBV4-1, the J gene TRBJ2-5; maybe TRBD2 (5 bases). CDR3 length: 16 amino acids. V lost 0 bases to trimming and J lost 5 bases, with 16 bases between them. The V gene's germline CDR1 is MGHRA and CDR2 YSYEKL. The CDR3: CASSQDVQVPGETQYF. The CDR3 DNA reads as TGCGCCAGCAGCCAAGATGTACAAGTGCCGGGGGAGACCCAGTACTTC.

This rearrangement joins TRBV7-2 to TRBJ1-2, with D perhaps TRBD1 (5 bases). Germline V gene sequence: CDR1 SGHTA, CDR2 FQGNSA. V was pared by 3 bases and J by 3 bases, with 11 bases between. This CDR3 contains 14 residues. CDR3 bases: TGTGCCAGCAGCTTCGGGGGGGACTACTATGGCTACACCTTC. It encodes CASSFGGDYYGYTF. The full variable domain, in which reference TRBV7-2 and TRBJ1-2 provide the parts outside the CDR3, is GAGVSQSPSNKVTEKGKDVELRCDPISGHTALYWYRQSLGQGLEFLIYFQGNSAPDKSGLPSDRFSAERTGGSVSTLTIQRTQQEDSAVYLCASSFGGDYYGYTFGSGTRLTVV.

The chain has TRBV20-1 and TRBJ2-7; perhaps TRBD2 as D (6 bases). CDR1 and CDR2 (germline): DFQATT, SNEGSKA (reference sequence). This CDR3 comprises 15 residues. V was trimmed by 3 bases and J by 0 bases, leaving 15 bases between them. This CDR3 reads CSASMASAYSYEQYF. The CDR3 DNA sequence: TGCAGTGCTAGTATGGCTAGCGCTTACTCCTACGAGCAGTACTTC.

CDR3 region: CASSLVGVGQYF. In nucleotides, the CDR3 is TGTGCCAGCAGCTTAGTAGGGGTCGGGCAGTACTTC. V is TRBV7-9 and J is TRBJ2-5, with D possibly TRBD1 on 5 matching bases. Germline lookup yields CDR1 SEHNR and CDR2 FQNEAQ (reference sequence). V was clipped by 1 base and J by 11 bases, with 11 bases between them. The CDR3 runs to 12 residues. Based on the CDR3 plus reference TRBV7-9 and TRBJ2-5, the full variable domain is DTGVSQNPRHKITKRGQNVTFRCDPISEHNRLYWYRQTLGQGPEFLTYFQNEAQLEKSRLLSDRFSAERPKGSFSTLEIQRTEQGDSAMYLCASSLVGVGQYFGPGTRLLVL.

The chain uses TRBV7-8 and TRBJ2-3; 12 nucleotides line up with TRBD1. This CDR3 comprises 17 residues. The germline V gene has CDR1 SGHVS and CDR2 FQNEAQ. Trimming took 5 bases from V and 2 from J; bases not matched to a gene: 8. The chain's CDR3 is CASSHAGTGGFTDTQYF. CDR3 coding DNA: TGTGCCAGCAGCCACGCCGGGACAGGGGGCTTCACAGATACGCAGTATTTT.

V gene TRBV12-3 or TRBV12-4 combines with J gene TRBJ1-2, with D hard to call. Trimming removed 1 base at V and 8 bases at J, with 17 bases between. This CDR3 region has 15 residues. DNA of the CDR3: TGTGCCAGCAGTTTAGGGCCCGGCGCGGGGTTAGGCTACACCTTC. Translating gives CASSLGPGAGLGYTF.

This clonotype was seen repeatedly, ten times or more. The V call is TRBV7-3, the J call TRBJ2-7; TRBD1 agrees at 7 bases. The V and J ends lost 2 bases and 1 base, in that order; junction bases with no gene match: 2. The CDR3 has 14 amino acids. Per the germline V gene, CDR1 is SGHTA and CDR2 is FQGTGA. CDR3 in DNA: TGTGCCAGCAGCTTAGGGGGACAGTCCTACGAGCAGTACTTC. Translating gives CASSLGGQSYEQYF.

The genes are TRBV20-1 and TRBJ2-3, with 9 bases fitting TRBD2. CDR3 length: 14 amino acids. From germline, CDR1 is DFQATT and CDR2 SNEGSKA (reference sequence). V dropped 3 bases and J dropped 10; count of bases not matched to a gene: 11. CDR3 region: CSARESAGGFPQYF. In DNA form, the CDR3 reads TGCAGTGCTAGGGAGTCGGCGGGAGGGTTTCCGCAGTATTTT.

The rearrangement links TRBV7-6 to TRBJ2-5; 9 nucleotides match TRBD1. V was clipped by 4 bases and J by 11 bases; unmatched bases: 14. The CDR3 covers 15 residues. Germline values: CDR1 SGHVS, CDR2 FNYEAQ. CDR3 sequence: CASSSRQGVFREQYF. CDR3 in DNA: TGTGCCAGCAGCTCAAGACAGGGGGTTTTCAGGGAGCAGTACTTC.

The chain has TRBV27 and TRBJ2-1, with TRBD1 as a possible D gene (5 bases). Trimming left V 5 bases short and J 10 bases short, with 12 bases between. Germline CDR1 reads MNHEY; CDR2 reads SMNVEV (reference sequence). This CDR3 spans 12 amino acids. The CDR3 loop is CASSKKTEEQFF. The CDR3 DNA is TGTGCCAGCAGTAAGAAGACAGAGGAGCAGTTCTTC.

In its sample, this clonotype was seen once. The junction differs from germline at one of its ends, possibly a read error. This chain uses TRBV20-1 with TRBJ1-4; maybe TRBD1 (6 bases). The CDR3 consists of 13 residues. Looked up from germline, CDR1 is DFQATT and CDR2 is SNEGSKA (reference sequence). The chain's CDR3 is CSAGDRNDEKLFF. The CDR3 DNA reads as TGCAGTGCTGGAGACAGGAACGATGAAAAACTGTTTTTT.